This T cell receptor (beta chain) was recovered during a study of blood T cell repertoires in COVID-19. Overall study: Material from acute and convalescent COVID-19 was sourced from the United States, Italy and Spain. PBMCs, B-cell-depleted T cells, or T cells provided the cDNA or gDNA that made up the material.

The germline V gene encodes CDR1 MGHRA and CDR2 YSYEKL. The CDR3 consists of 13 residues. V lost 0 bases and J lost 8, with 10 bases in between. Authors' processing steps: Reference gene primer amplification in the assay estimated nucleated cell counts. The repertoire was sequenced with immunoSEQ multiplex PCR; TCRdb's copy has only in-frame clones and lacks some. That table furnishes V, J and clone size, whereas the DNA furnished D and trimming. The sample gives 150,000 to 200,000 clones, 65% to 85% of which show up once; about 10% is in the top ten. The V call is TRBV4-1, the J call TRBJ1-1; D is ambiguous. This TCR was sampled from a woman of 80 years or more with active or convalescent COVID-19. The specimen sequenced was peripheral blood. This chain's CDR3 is CASSQDRRHEAFF. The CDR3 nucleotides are TGCGCCAGCAGCCAAGATCGAAGACACGAAGCTTTCTTT.